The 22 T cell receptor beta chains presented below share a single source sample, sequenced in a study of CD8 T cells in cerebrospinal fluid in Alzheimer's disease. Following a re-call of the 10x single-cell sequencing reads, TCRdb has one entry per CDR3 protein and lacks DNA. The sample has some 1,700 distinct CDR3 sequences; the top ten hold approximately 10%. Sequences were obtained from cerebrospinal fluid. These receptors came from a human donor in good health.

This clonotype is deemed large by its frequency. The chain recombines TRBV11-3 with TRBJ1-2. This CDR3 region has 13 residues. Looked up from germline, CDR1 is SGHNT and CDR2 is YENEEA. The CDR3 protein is CASSQRSFYGYTF.

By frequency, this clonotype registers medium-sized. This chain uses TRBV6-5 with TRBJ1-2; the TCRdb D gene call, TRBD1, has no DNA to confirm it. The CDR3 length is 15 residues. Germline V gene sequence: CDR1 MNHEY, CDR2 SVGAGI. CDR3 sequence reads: CASSGGTGKSYGYTF.

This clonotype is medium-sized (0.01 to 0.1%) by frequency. This chain's CDR3 is CASSPRPQATDTQYF. The chain joins TRBV27 to TRBJ2-3; TCRdb indicates TRBD1, and absent DNA this call remains unverified. The CDR3 extends over 15 amino acids. Germline-derived CDR1 and CDR2 are MNHEY and SMNVEV (reference sequence).

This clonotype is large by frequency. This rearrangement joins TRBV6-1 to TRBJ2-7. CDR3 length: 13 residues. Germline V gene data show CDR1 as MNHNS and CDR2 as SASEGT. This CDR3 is CASSAEGTYEQYF.

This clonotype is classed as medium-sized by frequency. This CDR3 is CASSPQAVSSYEQYF. This rearrangement joins TRBV9 to TRBJ2-7; TCRdb returns TRBD2, unconfirmable since there is no DNA. CDR3 size: 15 residues. Looked up from germline, CDR1 is SGDLS and CDR2 is YYNGEE.

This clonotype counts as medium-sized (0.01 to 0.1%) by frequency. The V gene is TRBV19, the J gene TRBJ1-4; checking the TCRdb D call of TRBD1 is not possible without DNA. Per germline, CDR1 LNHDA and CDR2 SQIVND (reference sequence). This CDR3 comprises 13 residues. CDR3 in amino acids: CASRGRGEEKLFF.

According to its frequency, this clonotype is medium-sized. This CDR3 is CASSVGASGSNGELFF. The rearrangement joins TRBV9 to TRBJ2-2; TCRdb's assignment of TRBD2 cannot be checked, as there is no DNA. The CDR3 is 16 residues long. Germline loops: CDR1 SGDLS, CDR2 YYNGEE. Full variable domain (missing parts from reference TRBV9 and TRBJ2-2): DSGVTQTPKHLITATGQRVTLRCSPRSGDLSVYWYQQSLDQGLQFLIQYYNGEERAKGNILERFSAQQFPDLHSELNLSSLELGDSALYFCASSVGASGSNGELFFGEGSRLTVL.

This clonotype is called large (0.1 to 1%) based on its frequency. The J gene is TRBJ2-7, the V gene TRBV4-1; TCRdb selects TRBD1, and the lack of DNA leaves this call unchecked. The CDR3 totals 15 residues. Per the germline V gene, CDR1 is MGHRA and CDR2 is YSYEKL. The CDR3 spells CASSQDGRDDYEQYF.

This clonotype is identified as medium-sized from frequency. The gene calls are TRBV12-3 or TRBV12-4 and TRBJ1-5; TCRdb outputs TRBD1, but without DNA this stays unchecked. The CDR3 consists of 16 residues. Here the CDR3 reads CASSPGTGGGNQPQHF.

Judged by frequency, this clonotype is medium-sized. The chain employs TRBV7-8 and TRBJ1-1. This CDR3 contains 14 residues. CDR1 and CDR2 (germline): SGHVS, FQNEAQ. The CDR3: CASSKGTANTEAFF.

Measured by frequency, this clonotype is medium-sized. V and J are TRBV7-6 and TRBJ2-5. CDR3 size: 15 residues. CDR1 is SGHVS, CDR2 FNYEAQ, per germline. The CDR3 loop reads CASSLDLGQWETQYF.

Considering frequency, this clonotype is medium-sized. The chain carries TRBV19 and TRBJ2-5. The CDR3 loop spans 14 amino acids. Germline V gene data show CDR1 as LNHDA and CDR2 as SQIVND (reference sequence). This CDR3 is CASSIFWRQETQYF.

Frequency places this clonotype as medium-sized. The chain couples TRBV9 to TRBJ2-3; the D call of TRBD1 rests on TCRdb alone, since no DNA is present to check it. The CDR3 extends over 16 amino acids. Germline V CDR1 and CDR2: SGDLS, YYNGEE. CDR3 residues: CASSGGRGGHTDTQYF.

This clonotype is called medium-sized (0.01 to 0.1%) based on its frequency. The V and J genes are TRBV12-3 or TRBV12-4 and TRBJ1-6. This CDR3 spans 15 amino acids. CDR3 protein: CASSETAPGLSPLHF.

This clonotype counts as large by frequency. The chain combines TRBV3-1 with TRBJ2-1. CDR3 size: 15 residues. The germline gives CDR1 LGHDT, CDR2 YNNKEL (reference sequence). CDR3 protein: CASSWGLDSYNEQFF.

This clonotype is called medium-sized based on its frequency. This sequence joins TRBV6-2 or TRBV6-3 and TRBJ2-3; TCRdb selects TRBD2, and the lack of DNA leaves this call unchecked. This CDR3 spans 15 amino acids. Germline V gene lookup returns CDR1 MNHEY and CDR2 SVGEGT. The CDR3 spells CASSQRGGYTDTQYF.

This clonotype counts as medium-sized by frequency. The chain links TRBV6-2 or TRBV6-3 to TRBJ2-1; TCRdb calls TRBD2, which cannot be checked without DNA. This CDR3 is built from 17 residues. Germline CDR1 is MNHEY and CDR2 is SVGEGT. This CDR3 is CASSYVSGNSPYNEQFF.

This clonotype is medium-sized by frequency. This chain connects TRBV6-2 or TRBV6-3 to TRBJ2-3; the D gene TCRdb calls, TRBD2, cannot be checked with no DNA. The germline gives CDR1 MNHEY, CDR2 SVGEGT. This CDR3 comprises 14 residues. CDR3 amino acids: CASSPGTSGRTQYF.

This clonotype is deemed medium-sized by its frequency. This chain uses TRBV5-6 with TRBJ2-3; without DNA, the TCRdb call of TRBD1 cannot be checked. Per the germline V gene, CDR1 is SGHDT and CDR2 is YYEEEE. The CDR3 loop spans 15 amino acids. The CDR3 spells CASSLGGGRADTQYF. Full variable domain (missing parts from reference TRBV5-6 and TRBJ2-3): DAGVTQSPTHLIKTRGQQVTLRCSPKSGHDTVSWYQQALGQGPQFIFQYYEEEERQRGNFPDRFSGHQFPNYSSELNVNALLLGDSALYLCASSLGGGRADTQYFGPGTRLTVL.

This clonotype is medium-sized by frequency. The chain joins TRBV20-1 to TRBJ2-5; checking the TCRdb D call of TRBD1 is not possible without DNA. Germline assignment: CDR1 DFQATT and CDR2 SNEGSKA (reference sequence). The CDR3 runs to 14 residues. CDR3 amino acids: CSARDRTGGETQYF.

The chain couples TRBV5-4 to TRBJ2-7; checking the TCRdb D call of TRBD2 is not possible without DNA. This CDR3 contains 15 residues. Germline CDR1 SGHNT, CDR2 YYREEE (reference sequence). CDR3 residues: CASSLDGGASYEQYF.

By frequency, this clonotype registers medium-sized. The CDR3 reads CASSHVLGAGVPYEQYF. J is TRBJ2-7 and V is TRBV3-2; there is no DNA to check the TCRdb D call of TRBD1. TRBV3-2 is tagged as a pseudogene. The CDR3 covers 17 residues.